The entry below describes one TCR beta chain. Germline V CDR1 and CDR2: DFQATT, SNEGSKA (reference sequence). CDR3 size: 12 residues. Trimming cost V 1 base and J 5 bases, with 8 bases left between them. TCRdb reprocessed the RACE reads with MiXCR, giving one entry per CDR3 protein. This table holds about 83,000 distinct CDR3 sequences, 6% to 9% found once. The data were obtained in a study of human T cells and chemical hapten exposure. The time point here: patch test 1, 2 weeks after DPC sensitization. Treatment reported: therapeutic diphenylcyclopropenone sensitization with weekly scalp DPC. J is TRBJ1-1 and V is TRBV20-1; D perhaps matches TRBD1 (5 bases). This specimen was whole blood, taken in connection with sensitization to the hapten diphenylcyclopropenone (DPC). The sequence was obtained from a woman in her thirties with alopecia areata. Some clones in this sample may be carry-over from other donors' samples. CDR3 loop: CSARGDGTEAFF. The CDR3 coding sequence is TGCAGTGCTAGAGGGGACGGAACTGAAGCTTTCTTT.